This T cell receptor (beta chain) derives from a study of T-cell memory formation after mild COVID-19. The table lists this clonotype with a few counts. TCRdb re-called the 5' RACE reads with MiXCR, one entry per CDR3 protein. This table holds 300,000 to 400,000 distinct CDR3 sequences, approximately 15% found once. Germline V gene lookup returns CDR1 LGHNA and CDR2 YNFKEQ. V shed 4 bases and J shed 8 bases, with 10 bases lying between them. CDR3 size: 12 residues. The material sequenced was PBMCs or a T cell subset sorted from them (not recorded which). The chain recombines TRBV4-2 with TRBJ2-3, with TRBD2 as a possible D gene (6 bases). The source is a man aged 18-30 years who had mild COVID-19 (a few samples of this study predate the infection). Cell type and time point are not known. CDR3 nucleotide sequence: TGTGCCAGCAGCCGGACTACTGGTACGCAGTATTTT. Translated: CASSRTTGTQYF.